The rows below give T cell receptor beta chains drawn from one sample of a study of cytomegalovirus exposure and HLA in healthy donors. Clones were sequenced by immunoSEQ multiplex PCR, and TCRdb holds only the in-frame ones, with some missing. The data show about 160,000 clones, with around four fifths seen just once and 1.3% held by the top ten. The sequenced sample was PBMCs. The receptors derive from a woman aged 50 to 60 in good health and CMV-seronegative. CDR3s include the opening cysteine and the closing phenylalanine or tryptophan. Each record gives: V gene, J gene, clone size, D gene, CDR3 protein, CDR3 DNA. The D gene is left open where the match is weak. Size values are once, few and many counts, or a class for expanded clones, and some rows have none.

TRBV6-1,TRBJ1-2,NA,TRBD1,CASSVLPGRGAYGYTF,TGTGCCAGCAGTGTACTCCCCGGCAGGGGGGCCTATGGCTACACCTTC
TRBV6-5,TRBJ1-2,NA,NA,CASSYSQVYGYTF,TGTGCCAGCAGTTACTCCCAGGTATATGGCTACACCTTC
TRBV29-1,TRBJ2-7,NA,NA,CSVGGHQRYEQYF,TGCAGCGTAGGGGGTCACCAGCGCTACGAGCAGTACTTC
TRBV5-1,TRBJ2-1,NA,TRBD2,CASSPGLAYYNEQFF,TGCGCCAGCAGCCCGGGACTAGCGTACTACAATGAGCAGTTCTTC
TRBV5-6,TRBJ2-2,NA,TRBD2,CASTEWGGGAVGELFF,TGTGCCAGCACCGAATGGGGCGGGGGGGCCGTCGGGGAGCTGTTTTTT
TRBV6-5,TRBJ1-1,NA,NA,CASSYGTGGLNTEAFF,TGTGCCAGCAGTTACGGCACAGGTGGGCTGAACACTGAAGCTTTCTTT
TRBV12-5,TRBJ1-2,NA,TRBD1,CASGPLGMGTADYTF,TGTGCTAGTGGCCCTCTAGGGATGGGGACAGCAGATTACACCTTC
TRBV12-2,TRBJ2-7,NA,NA,CASRRDRQVPSYEQYF,TGTGCAAGTCGCCGTGACAGGCAGGTCCCCTCCTACGAGCAGTACTTC
TRBV19,TRBJ1-1,NA,NA,CASIGQNLAEAFF,TGTGCCAGTATCGGCCAGAACCTAGCTGAAGCTTTCTTT
TRBV5-1,TRBJ2-7,few,NA,CASSTVTDSYEQYF,TGCGCCAGCAGCACGGTGACTGATTCCTACGAGCAGTACTTC
TRBV19,TRBJ2-2,NA,TRBD2,CASSIPGTSSTGELFF,TGTGCCAGTAGCATTCCCGGGACTAGCTCTACCGGGGAGCTGTTTTTT
TRBV28,TRBJ2-1,few,TRBD2,CASSSGTSFTDEQFF,TGTGCCAGCAGTTCCGGGACTAGCTTTACCGATGAGCAGTTCTTC
TRBV19,TRBJ1-5,NA,NA,CASIRPGLGQPQHF,TGTGCCAGTATTCGCCCAGGGTTAGGTCAGCCCCAGCATTTT
TRBV19,TRBJ2-2,NA,NA,CASSMVRGTGELFF,TGTGCCAGTAGTATGGTCAGGGGAACCGGGGAGCTGTTTTTT
TRBV7-2,TRBJ2-5,NA,NA,CASSSTGETQYF,TGTGCCAGCAGCTCGACGGGGGAGACCCAGTACTTC
TRBV6-5,TRBJ1-5,NA,NA,CASSGTHKGNQPQHF,TGTGCCAGTTCCGGGACACACAAGGGTAATCAGCCCCAGCATTTT
TRBV7-2,TRBJ2-2,once,NA,CASKRTGTTNTGELFF,TGTGCCAGCAAGCGAACCGGGACAACGAACACCGGGGAGCTGTTTTTT
TRBV5-1,TRBJ2-7,NA,NA,CASSLDGNTYEQYF,TGCGCCAGCAGCTTGGACGGGAATACCTACGAGCAGTACTTC
TRBV6-1,TRBJ2-5,once,NA,CASRWGGPQETQYF,TGTGCCAGCAGGTGGGGGGGCCCTCAAGAGACCCAGTACTTC
TRBV28,TRBJ1-1,NA,NA,CASSLGGTVNTEAFF,TGTGCCAGCAGTTTGGGAGGGACGGTGAACACTGAAGCTTTCTTT
TRBV20-1,TRBJ1-5,NA,NA,CSASPDQPQHF,TGCAGTGCTTCCCCGGATCAGCCCCAGCATTTT
TRBV5-1,TRBJ1-2,NA,NA,CASSPGLGVTGYTF,TGCGCCAGCAGTCCAGGGTTAGGGGTAACTGGCTACACCTTC
TRBV6-6,TRBJ1-1,NA,NA,CASSYEGASTEAFF,TGTGCCAGCAGTTACGAGGGCGCGAGCACTGAAGCTTTCTTT
TRBV30,TRBJ1-5,NA,NA,CAWSVSRDTYSNQPQHF,TGTGCCTGGAGTGTATCACGGGACACTTATAGCAATCAGCCCCAGCATTTT
TRBV5-1,TRBJ2-5,NA,TRBD1,CASSPGQGTSRGETQYF,TGCGCCAGCAGCCCCGGACAGGGGACCTCTCGTGGGGAGACCCAGTACTTC
TRBV6-1,TRBJ1-5,few,TRBD1,CASSPTGASNQPQHF,TGTGCCAGCAGTCCTACAGGGGCTAGCAATCAGCCCCAGCATTTT
TRBV28,TRBJ1-4,NA,NA,CASSLSGKLFF,TGTGCCAGCAGTTTATCAGGAAAACTGTTTTTT
TRBV5-1,TRBJ2-3,NA,NA,CASSLQGNMEDTQYF,TGCGCCAGCAGCTTGCAGGGGAATATGGAAGATACGCAGTATTTT
TRBV29-1,TRBJ2-3,NA,TRBD2,CSVGTSGFTDTQYF,TGCAGCGTGGGGACTAGCGGGTTCACAGATACGCAGTATTTT
TRBV19,TRBJ1-1,NA,NA,CASSPPRRANTEAFF,TGTGCCAGTAGTCCGCCTAGGAGGGCCAACACTGAAGCTTTCTTT
TRBV28,TRBJ2-2,NA,NA,CASSPRQSMNTGELFF,TGTGCCAGCAGCCCCAGACAGTCCATGAACACCGGGGAGCTGTTTTTT